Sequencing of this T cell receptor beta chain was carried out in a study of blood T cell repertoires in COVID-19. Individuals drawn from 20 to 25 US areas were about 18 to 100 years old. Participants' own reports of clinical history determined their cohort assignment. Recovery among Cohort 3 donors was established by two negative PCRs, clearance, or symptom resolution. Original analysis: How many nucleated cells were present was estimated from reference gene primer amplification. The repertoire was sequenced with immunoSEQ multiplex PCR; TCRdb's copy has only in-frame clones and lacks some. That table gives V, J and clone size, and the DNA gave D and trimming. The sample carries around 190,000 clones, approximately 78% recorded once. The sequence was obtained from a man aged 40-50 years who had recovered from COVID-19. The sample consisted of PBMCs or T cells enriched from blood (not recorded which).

The CDR3 DNA follows: TGTGCCAGCAGCTCCACATCTGGTTCCTCTTATCGCTATGGCTACACCTTC. Residues: CASSSTSGSSYRYGYTF. The chain is built from TRBV7-9 and TRBJ1-2; D call uncertain. CDR1 is SEHNR and CDR2 is FQNEAQ in the germline V gene (reference sequence). The CDR3 loop spans 17 amino acids. Trimming left V 4 bases short and J 4 bases short, with 22 bases between.